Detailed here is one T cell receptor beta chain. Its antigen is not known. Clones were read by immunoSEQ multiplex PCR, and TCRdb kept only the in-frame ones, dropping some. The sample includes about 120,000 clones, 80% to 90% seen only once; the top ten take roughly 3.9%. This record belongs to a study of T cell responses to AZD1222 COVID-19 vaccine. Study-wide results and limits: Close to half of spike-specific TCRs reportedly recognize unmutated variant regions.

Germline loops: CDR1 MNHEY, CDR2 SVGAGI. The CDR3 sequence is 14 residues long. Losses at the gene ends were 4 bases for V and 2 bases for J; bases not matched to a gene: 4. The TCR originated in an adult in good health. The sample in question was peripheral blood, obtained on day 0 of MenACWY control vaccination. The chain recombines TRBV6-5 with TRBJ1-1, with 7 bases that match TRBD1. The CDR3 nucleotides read TGTGCCAGCAGTTCATACAGGGGTAACACTGAAGCTTTCTTT. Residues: CASSSYRGNTEAFF.